This T cell receptor (beta chain) originates from a study of T cell changes during pregnancy in multiple sclerosis. V lost 5 bases and J 10 bases, leaving 9 bases between the germline ends. Germline CDR1 is MDHEN and CDR2 is SYDVKM. The CDR3 loop spans 11 amino acids. Using immunoSEQ multiplex PCR, the repertoire was profiled, and TCRdb retains in-frame clones only, with some absent. Among about 60,000 clones, approximately 90% were seen once, and the ten largest hold approximately 2.2%. The receptor was isolated from a female donor with multiple sclerosis, enrolled in a pregnancy study. The chain is built from TRBV28 and TRBJ2-1; D remains unclear. The input for sequencing was peripheral blood, taken in the first trimester of pregnancy. The CDR3 sequence: CASSLTREQFF. The CDR3 DNA is TGTGCCAGCAGTCTCACCCGGGAGCAGTTCTTC. The full variable domain, completed using reference TRBV28 and TRBJ2-1, is DVKVTQSSRYLVKRTGEKVFLECVQDMDHENMFWYRQDPGLGLRLIYFSYDVKMKEKGDIPEGYSVSREKKERFSLILESASTNQTSMYLCASSLTREQFFGPGTRLTVL.